Shown below are 26 T cell receptor beta chains from a single sample sequenced in a study of T cells in pancreatic ductal adenocarcinoma. Surgery without prior neoadjuvant therapy was the treatment of the selected pancreatic ductal adenocarcinoma patients. Using immunoSEQ multiplex PCR, the repertoire was profiled, and TCRdb retains in-frame clones only, with some absent. The sample consists of about 100,000 clones, about 95% of them appearing once. The specimen was PBMCs. Receptor source: a human donor with pancreatic ductal adenocarcinoma.

The chain combines TRBV5-6 with TRBJ2-1; a possible D gene is TRBD1 (6 bases). The V end lost 2 bases, the J end lost 9 bases, and 6 bases lay between the germline ends. Germline values: CDR1 SGHDT, CDR2 YYEEEE. The CDR3 totals 11 residues. The CDR3 nucleotides read TGTGCCAGCAGCTTACAGGGTGAGCAGTTCTTC. Protein sequence: CASSLQGEQFF.

The V and J genes are TRBV19 and TRBJ2-2; no clear D. Trimming removed 4 bases from V and 0 bases from J, with 9 bases in between. This CDR3 has 15 residues. Germline V gene lookup returns CDR1 LNHDA and CDR2 SQIVND (reference sequence). As DNA, the CDR3 is TGTGCCAGTAGTACTAGGTTCGCGAACACCGGGGAGCTGTTTTTT. Protein: CASSTRFANTGELFF.

The genes are TRBV4-1 and TRBJ2-3, with D possibly matching TRBD1 (6 bases). The CDR3 is 16 residues long. V shed 1 base and J shed 1 base, with 12 bases lying between them. Germline-derived CDR1 and CDR2 are MGHRA and YSYEKL. The CDR3 bases are TGCGCCAGCAGCCAAGGGAACAGGGTACGCACAGATACGCAGTATTTT. Residues: CASSQGNRVRTDTQYF.

The CDR3: CASSPQTGSGYTF. The CDR3 bases are TGTGCCAGCAGCCCGCAAACAGGCTCAGGCTACACCTTC. The rearrangement links TRBV7-3 to TRBJ1-2, with a possible D match to TRBD1 (5 bases). Germline V gene sequence: CDR1 SGHTA, CDR2 FQGTGA. This CDR3 is built from 13 residues. Deletions cut 5 bases from V and 8 bases from J, with 15 bases between.

This chain connects TRBV27 to TRBJ2-1; 9 bases agree with TRBD2. Germline assignment: CDR1 MNHEY and CDR2 SMNVEV (reference sequence). The CDR3 loop spans 15 amino acids. The J segment lost 7 bases and the V segment lost 2 bases, leaving 6 bases of the junction unmatched. The CDR3 spells CASSLAGGPENEQFF. In nucleotides, the CDR3 is TGTGCCAGCAGTTTAGCGGGAGGGCCTGAAAATGAGCAGTTCTTC.

This clone was seen just once. This chain links TRBV28 with TRBJ2-7, with D possibly TRBD1 on 6 matching bases. Germline values: CDR1 MDHEN, CDR2 SYDVKM. Trimming removed 5 bases at V and 0 bases at J, with 17 bases between. The CDR3 is 16 residues long. The DNA for the CDR3 is TGTGCCAGCAGTCCCTATAGACAGGCTAGCTCCTACGAGCAGTACTTC. Residues: CASSPYRQASSYEQYF.

V usage is TRBV27 and J usage is TRBJ2-2; the match to TRBD2 covers 10 bases. Germline V gene lookup returns CDR1 MNHEY and CDR2 SMNVEV (reference sequence). After removal of 3 bases from V and 4 bases from J, the junction contained 5 bases not matched to a gene. The CDR3 totals 16 residues. The CDR3 bases are TGTGCCAGCAGTTTCAGCGGGAGGGTGCGCACCGGGGAGCTGTTTTTT. This sequence encodes CASSFSGRVRTGELFF.

Note on this clone: One junction end disagrees with the germline gene, perhaps due to a read error. The chain links TRBV28 to TRBJ2-7; 7 bases align to TRBD2. Germline V gene sequence: CDR1 MDHEN, CDR2 SYDVKM. The CDR3 is 13 residues long. CDR3 region: CASTRALGRSSRF. As DNA, the CDR3 is TGTGCCAGCACACGGGCCCTCGGGAGGAGCAGTAGGTTC.

The chain couples TRBV19 to TRBJ2-2; a weak D match, TRBD2 (6 bases). Trimming left V 3 bases short and J 1 base short, with 9 bases between. The germline V gene encodes CDR1 LNHDA and CDR2 SQIVND (reference sequence). The CDR3 is made up of 15 amino acids. CDR3 loop: CASSMAGRNTGELFF. The CDR3 DNA reads as TGTGCCAGTAGTATGGCCGGGAGGAACACCGGGGAGCTGTTTTTT.

V is TRBV5-1 and J is TRBJ2-5, with D unresolved. This CDR3 contains 15 residues. Germline assignment: CDR1 SGHRS and CDR2 YFSETQ. V dropped 0 bases and J dropped 5 bases, with 14 bases sitting between them. The CDR3 reads CASSLELGRVETQYF. The DNA for the CDR3 is TGCGCCAGCAGCTTGGAATTGGGCCGCGTGGAGACCCAGTACTTC.

The chain combines TRBV5-6 with TRBJ2-7, with 10 bases lining up with TRBD2. CDR3 length equals 15 residues. Germline V gene data show CDR1 as SGHDT and CDR2 as YYEEEE. V lost 1 base and J lost 4; bases outside the gene matches: 5. In DNA, the CDR3 is TGTGCCAGCAGCTTGTTGGCTAGCGGGAGATACGAGCAGTACTTC. Translating gives CASSLLASGRYEQYF.

The rearrangement uses TRBV29-1 and TRBJ2-7, with 14 bases matching TRBD2. CDR3 length: 16 amino acids. Trimming removed 1 base from V and 3 bases from J; junction bases left unmatched: 5. From germline, CDR1 is SQVTM and CDR2 ANQGSEA. The CDR3 reads CSVEGGTSGGSYEQYF. In nucleotides, the CDR3 is TGCAGCGTTGAAGGGGGGACTAGCGGGGGTAGCTACGAGCAGTACTTC.

This sequence joins TRBV4-2 and TRBJ2-5, with 12 positions matching TRBD2. Germline lookup yields CDR1 LGHNA and CDR2 YNFKEQ. CDR3 length equals 16 residues. Trimming at V came to 0 bases and at J to 11 bases, leaving 10 bases not matched to a gene. This chain's CDR3 is CASSQDRLAGVTAQYF. CDR3 in DNA: TGTGCCAGCAGCCAAGACCGACTAGCGGGAGTTACGGCTCAGTACTTC.

The rearrangement uses TRBV19 and TRBJ2-4; 9 nucleotides align to TRBD2. The V and J ends lost 7 bases and 8 bases, in that order; junction bases with no gene match: 21. Germline V gene sequence: CDR1 LNHDA, CDR2 SQIVND (reference sequence). This CDR3 contains 18 residues. The CDR3 protein is CASKGVRTSVSKGDIQYF. The CDR3 nucleotides are TGTGCCAGTAAAGGCGTTCGGACTAGCGTGTCGAAGGGGGACATTCAGTACTTC.

The chain recombines TRBV7-2 with TRBJ2-7, with 9 bases fitting TRBD1. Germline loops: CDR1 SGHTA, CDR2 FQGNSA. The CDR3 runs to 15 residues. Germline trimming cut 3 bases from V and 4 bases from J; bases unmatched to any gene: 7. The CDR3 reads CASSFGQGPIYEQYF. CDR3 nucleotides: TGTGCCAGCAGCTTCGGACAGGGGCCTATTTACGAGCAGTACTTC.

The J gene is TRBJ2-7, the V gene TRBV6-5; D is possibly TRBD1 (6 bases). V dropped 7 bases and J dropped 2 bases, with 12 bases sitting between them. This CDR3 is built from 13 residues. Germline values: CDR1 MNHEY, CDR2 SVGAGI. CDR3 DNA sequence: TGTGCCAGCACGAGGCAGGGGACCTACGAGCAGTACTTC. It codes for CASTRQGTYEQYF.

The CDR3, as DNA: TGTGCAGCTCAAGGGACAGGGGGGTCAGATACGCAGTATTTT. Its translation: CAAQGTGGSDTQYF. J is TRBJ2-3 and V is TRBV28, with 11 nucleotides matching TRBD1. Germline V gene sequence: CDR1 MDHEN, CDR2 SYDVKM. The CDR3 contains 14 residues.

The chain recombines TRBV5-5 with TRBJ1-3; no reliable D call. Germline V gives CDR1 SGHKS, CDR2 YYEKEE (reference sequence). The CDR3 is 16 residues long. The V gene lost 4 bases and the J gene lost 0 bases, with 14 bases spanning the gap. The CDR3 sequence is CASSRRRPNSGNTIYF. The CDR3 coding sequence is TGTGCCAGCAGCCGCAGGAGGCCAAACTCTGGAAACACCATATATTTT.

The chain has TRBV6-5 and TRBJ2-1, with TRBD2 matching 10 bases. The CDR3 spans 14 residues. Trimming removed 10 bases from V and 4 bases from J; junction bases left unmatched: 7. Germline lookup yields CDR1 MNHEY and CDR2 SVGAGI. DNA of the CDR3: TGTGCCACCAAGCGGGGGGGTGGTTACAATGAGCAGTTCTTC. Encoded protein: CATKRGGGYNEQFF.

The chain uses TRBV28 and TRBJ2-3; 9 bases align to TRBD2. J was trimmed by 3 bases and V by 8 bases; bases with no gene match: 15. The germline V gene has CDR1 MDHEN and CDR2 SYDVKM. The CDR3 covers 17 residues. CDR3 loop: CASPPGTSKRGTDTQYF. The CDR3 DNA follows: TGTGCCAGCCCCCCCGGGACTAGCAAGAGGGGGACAGATACGCAGTATTTT.

This rearrangement joins TRBV7-9 to TRBJ1-2, with D unresolved. V gave up 2 bases and J gave up 2 bases, with 9 bases separating them. Germline V gene lookup returns CDR1 SEHNR and CDR2 FQNEAQ (reference sequence). This CDR3 is built from 14 residues. This CDR3 reads CASSLFGPNYGYTF. The CDR3 region has the DNA TGTGCCAGCAGCTTATTTGGGCCGAACTATGGCTACACCTTC.

This clone was counted between two and nine times. The V call is TRBV2, the J call TRBJ2-5, with 8 bases lining up with TRBD2. The germline CDR1 and CDR2 sequences are SNHLY and FYNNEI. The CDR3 length is 14 residues. The trim removed 7 bases at V and 4 bases at J, leaving 8 bases unmatched. CDR3 nucleotide sequence: TGTGCCAGCAACCTCCTAGCGGGTGGAGAGACCCAGTACTTC. Protein sequence: CASNLLAGGETQYF. The full variable domain, rest sourced from reference TRBV2 and TRBJ2-5, is EPEVTQTPSHQVTQMGQEVILRCVPISNHLYFYWYRQILGQKVEFLVSFYNNEISEKSEIFDDQFSVERPDGSNFTLKIRSTKLEDSAMYFCASNLLAGGETQYFGPGTRLLVL.

V usage is TRBV27 and J usage is TRBJ1-2; D call uncertain. The CDR3 length is 13 residues. V was trimmed by 3 bases and J by 5 bases, leaving 10 bases between them. Germline V gene data show CDR1 as MNHEY and CDR2 as SMNVEV (reference sequence). The CDR3 DNA reads TGTGCCAGCAGTTTGCGGGGAGAGTATGGCTACACCTTC. Translating it yields CASSLRGEYGYTF.

This chain uses TRBV18 with TRBJ2-4; D may be TRBD2 (5 bases). Trimming took 3 bases from V and 8 from J, leaving 14 bases between them. The CDR3 contains 14 residues. CDR1 is KGHSH, CDR2 LQKENI, per germline. The CDR3 DNA reads as TGTGCCAGCTCACCCGGCGGGTCATGGGACATTCAGTACTTC. Translation gives CASSPGGSWDIQYF.

The chain links TRBV9 to TRBJ2-3; D uncertain. V was trimmed by 0 bases and J by 5 bases, leaving 7 bases between them. Germline CDR1 SGDLS, CDR2 YYNGEE. The CDR3 covers 13 residues. DNA for the CDR3: TGTGCCAGCAGCGTAGATGCGGTAGATACGCAGTATTTT. Its translation is CASSVDAVDTQYF.

The gene calls are TRBV7-2 and TRBJ2-3; a possible D gene is TRBD1 (6 bases). From germline, CDR1 is SGHTA and CDR2 FQGNSA. Between the trimmed V and J ends, which lost 6 bases and 0 bases, there was a span of 16 bases. CDR3 size: 16 residues. The CDR3 sequence: CASRIGQPPSTDTQYF. The CDR3 DNA reads TGTGCCAGCAGGATCGGACAGCCACCAAGCACAGATACGCAGTATTTT.